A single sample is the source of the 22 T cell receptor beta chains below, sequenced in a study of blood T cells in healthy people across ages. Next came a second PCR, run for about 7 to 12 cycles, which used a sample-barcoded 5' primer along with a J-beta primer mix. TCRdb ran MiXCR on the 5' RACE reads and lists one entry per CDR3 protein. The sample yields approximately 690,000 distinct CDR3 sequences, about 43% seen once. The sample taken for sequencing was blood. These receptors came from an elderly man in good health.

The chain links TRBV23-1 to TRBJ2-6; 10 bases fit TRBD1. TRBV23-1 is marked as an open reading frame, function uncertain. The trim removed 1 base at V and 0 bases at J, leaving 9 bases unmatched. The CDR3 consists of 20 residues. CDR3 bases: TGCGCCAGCAGTCAATGCCCCCGGGACAGGGGCTACTCTGGGGCCAACGTCCTGACTTTC. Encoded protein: CASSQCPRDRGYSGANVLTF.

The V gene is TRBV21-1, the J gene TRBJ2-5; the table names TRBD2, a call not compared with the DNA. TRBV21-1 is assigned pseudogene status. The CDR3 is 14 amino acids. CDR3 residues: CASSKVKRQETQYF. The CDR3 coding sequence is TGTGCCAGCAGCAAAGTGAAGCGGCAAGAGACCCAGTACTTC.

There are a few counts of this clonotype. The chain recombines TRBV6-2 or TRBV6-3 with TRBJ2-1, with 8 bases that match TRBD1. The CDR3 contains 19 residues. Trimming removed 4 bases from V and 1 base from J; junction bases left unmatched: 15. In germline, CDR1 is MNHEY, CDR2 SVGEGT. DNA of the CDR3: TGTGCCAGCAGTTTAGGCTCCGGACAGGGAGAGTGGTCCTACAATGAGCAGTTCTTC. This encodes CASSLGSGQGEWSYNEQFF.

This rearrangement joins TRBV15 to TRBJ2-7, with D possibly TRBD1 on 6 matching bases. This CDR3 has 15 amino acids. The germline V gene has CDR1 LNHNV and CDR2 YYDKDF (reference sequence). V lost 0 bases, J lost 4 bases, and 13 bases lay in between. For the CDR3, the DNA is TGTGCCACCAGCAGAGACAGGGGATCGTCTTACGAGCAGTACTTC. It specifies CATSRDRGSSYEQYF.

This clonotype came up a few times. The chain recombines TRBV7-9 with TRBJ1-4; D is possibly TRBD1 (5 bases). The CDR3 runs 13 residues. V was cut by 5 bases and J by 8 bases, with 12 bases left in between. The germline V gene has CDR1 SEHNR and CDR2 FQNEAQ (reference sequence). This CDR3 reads CASSVGTSEKLFF. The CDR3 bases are TGTGCCAGCAGCGTCGGGACCTCGGAAAAACTGTTTTTT.

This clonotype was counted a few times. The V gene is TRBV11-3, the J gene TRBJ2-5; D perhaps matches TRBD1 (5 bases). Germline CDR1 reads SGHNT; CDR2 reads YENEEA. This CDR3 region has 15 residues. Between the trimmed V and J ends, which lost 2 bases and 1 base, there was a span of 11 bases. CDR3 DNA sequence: TGTGCCAGCAGCTTATCAGGGAACGTCCAAGAGACCCAGTACTTC. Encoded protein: CASSLSGNVQETQYF.

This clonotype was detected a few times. The CDR3 DNA reads as TGTGCCAGCAGCCAAGGTGGAGGGGGAGGCTCCTACGAGCAGTACTTC. Translated, it gives CASSQGGGGGSYEQYF. The chain carries TRBV4-2 and TRBJ2-4; D is perhaps TRBD1 or TRBD2 (6 bases each). The last part of the DNA fits TRBJ2-7 better; the J call may be wrong. The length of the CDR3 is 16 residues. Germline values: CDR1 LGHNA, CDR2 YNFKEQ.

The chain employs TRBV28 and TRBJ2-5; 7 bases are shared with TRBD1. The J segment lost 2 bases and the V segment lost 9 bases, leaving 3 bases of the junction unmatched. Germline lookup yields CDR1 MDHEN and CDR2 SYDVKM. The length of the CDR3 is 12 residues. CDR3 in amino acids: CASGTAQETQYF. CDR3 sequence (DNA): TGTGCCAGTGGGACAGCACAAGAGACCCAGTACTTC.

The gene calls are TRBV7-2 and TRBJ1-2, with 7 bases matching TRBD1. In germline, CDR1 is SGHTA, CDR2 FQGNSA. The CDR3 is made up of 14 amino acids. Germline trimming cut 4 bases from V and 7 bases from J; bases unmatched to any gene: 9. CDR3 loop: CASSSPTRQGGYTF. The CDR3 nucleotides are TGTGCCAGCAGCTCACCAACCCGACAGGGTGGCTACACCTTC.

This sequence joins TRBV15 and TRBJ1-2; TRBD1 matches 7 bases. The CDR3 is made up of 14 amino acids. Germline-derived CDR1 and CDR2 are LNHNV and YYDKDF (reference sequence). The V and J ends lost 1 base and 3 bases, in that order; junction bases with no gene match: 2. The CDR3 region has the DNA TGTGCCACCAGCAGAGTTACAGGGGACTATGGCTACACCTTC. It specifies CATSRVTGDYGYTF.

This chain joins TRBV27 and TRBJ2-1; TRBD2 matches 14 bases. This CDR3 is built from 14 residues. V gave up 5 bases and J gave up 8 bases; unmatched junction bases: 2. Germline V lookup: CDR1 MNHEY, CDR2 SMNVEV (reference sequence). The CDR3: CASSKGLAGDEQFF. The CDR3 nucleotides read TGTGCCAGCAGTAAGGGACTAGCGGGAGATGAGCAGTTCTTC.

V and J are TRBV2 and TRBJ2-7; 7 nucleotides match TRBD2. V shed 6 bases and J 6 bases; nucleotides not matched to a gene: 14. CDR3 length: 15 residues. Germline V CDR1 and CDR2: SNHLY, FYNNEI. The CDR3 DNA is TGTGCCAGCAGCCCGACTAGCCCCCTCGGTGGCGAGCAGTACTTC. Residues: CASSPTSPLGGEQYF.

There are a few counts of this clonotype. CDR3 nucleotide sequence: TGTGCCAGTATAGGGCTCACAGATACGCAGTATTTT. Protein: CASIGLTDTQYF. The gene calls are TRBV19 and TRBJ2-3, with D unresolved. V was clipped by 7 bases and J by 2 bases, with 7 bases between them. There are 12 residues in the CDR3. CDR1 and CDR2 from the germline V gene are LNHDA and SQIVND (reference sequence).

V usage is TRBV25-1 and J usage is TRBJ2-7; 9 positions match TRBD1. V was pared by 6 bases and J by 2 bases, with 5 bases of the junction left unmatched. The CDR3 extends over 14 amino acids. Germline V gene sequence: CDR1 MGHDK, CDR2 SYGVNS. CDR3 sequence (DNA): TGTGCCAGCAGGTCGACAGGGGGAGCCTACGAGCAGTACTTC. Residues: CASRSTGGAYEQYF.

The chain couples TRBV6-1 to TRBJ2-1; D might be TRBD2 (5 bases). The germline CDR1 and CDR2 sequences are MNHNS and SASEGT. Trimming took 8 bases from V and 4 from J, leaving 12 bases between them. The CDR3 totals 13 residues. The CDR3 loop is CASGERWYNEQFF. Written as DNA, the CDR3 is TGTGCCAGCGGGGAGAGGTGGTACAATGAGCAGTTCTTC.

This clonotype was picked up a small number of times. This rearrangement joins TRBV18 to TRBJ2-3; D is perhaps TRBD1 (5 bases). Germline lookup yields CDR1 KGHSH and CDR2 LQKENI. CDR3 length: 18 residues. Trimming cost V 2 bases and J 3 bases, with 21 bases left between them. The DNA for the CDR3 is TGTGCCAGCTCACCAACCCCGCAGGGCAGGTATGGGACAGATACGCAGTATTTT. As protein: CASSPTPQGRYGTDTQYF.

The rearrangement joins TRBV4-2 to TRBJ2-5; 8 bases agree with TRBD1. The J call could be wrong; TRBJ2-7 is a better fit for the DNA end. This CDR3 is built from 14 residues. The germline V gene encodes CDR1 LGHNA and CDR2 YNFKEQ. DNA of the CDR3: TGTGCCAGCAGCCTCCGGGACAGGTTCTACGAGCAGTACTTC. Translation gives CASSLRDRFYEQYF.

CDR3 protein: CASSSGTFRNEQFF. CDR3 nucleotide sequence: TGTGCCAGCAGTTCCGGAACATTCAGAAATGAGCAGTTCTTC. The chain recombines TRBV6-5 with TRBJ2-1; D gene uncertain. The CDR3 totals 14 residues. Germline V lookup: CDR1 MNHEY, CDR2 SVGAGI. With 4 bases removed from V and 7 bases from J, the gap between germline ends came to 14 bases.

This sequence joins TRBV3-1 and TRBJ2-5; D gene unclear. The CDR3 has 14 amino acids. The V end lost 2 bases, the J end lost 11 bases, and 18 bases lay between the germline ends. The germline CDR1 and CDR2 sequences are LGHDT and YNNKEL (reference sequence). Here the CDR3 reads CASSQPSDSIQQYF. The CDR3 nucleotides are TGTGCCAGCAGCCAACCGAGCGACTCTATTCAGCAGTACTTC.

The chain's CDR3 is CASSSGTSGGNEQFF. The DNA for the CDR3 is TGCGCCAGCAGCTCTGGGACTAGCGGGGGGAATGAGCAGTTCTTC. The genes are TRBV5-1 and TRBJ2-1; 15 bases match TRBD2. Germline lookup yields CDR1 SGHRS and CDR2 YFSETQ. The CDR3 covers 15 residues. The V gene end was trimmed by 3 bases and the J gene end by 7 bases; junction bases not matched to a gene: 2.

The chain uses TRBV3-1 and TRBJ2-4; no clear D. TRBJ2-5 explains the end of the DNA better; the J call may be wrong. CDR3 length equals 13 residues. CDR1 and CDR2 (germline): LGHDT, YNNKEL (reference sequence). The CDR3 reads CASSQDGYTTQYF. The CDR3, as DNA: TGTGCCAGCAGCCAAGATGGGTATACGACCCAGTACTTC.

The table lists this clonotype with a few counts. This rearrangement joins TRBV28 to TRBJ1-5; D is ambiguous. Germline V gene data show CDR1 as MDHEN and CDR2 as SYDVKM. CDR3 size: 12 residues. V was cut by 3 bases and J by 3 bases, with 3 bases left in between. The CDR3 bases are TGTGCCAGCAGTTTGATCAATCAGCCCCAGCATTTT. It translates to CASSLINQPQHF.